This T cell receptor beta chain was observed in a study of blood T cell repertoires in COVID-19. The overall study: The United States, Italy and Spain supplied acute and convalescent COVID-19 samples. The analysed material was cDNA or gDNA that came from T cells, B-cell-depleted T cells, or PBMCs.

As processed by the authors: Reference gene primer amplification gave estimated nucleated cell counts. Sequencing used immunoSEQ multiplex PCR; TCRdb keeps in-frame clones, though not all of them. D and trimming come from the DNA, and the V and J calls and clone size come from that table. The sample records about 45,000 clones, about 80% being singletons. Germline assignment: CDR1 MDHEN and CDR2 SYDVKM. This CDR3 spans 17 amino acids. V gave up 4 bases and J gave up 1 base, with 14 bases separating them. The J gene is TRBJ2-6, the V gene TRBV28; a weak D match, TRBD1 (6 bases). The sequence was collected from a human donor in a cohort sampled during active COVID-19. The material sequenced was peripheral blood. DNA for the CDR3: TGTGCCAGCAGTTCCCCGGGACACTTTTCTGGGGCCAACGTCCTGACTTTC. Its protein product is CASSSPGHFSGANVLTF.